This T cell receptor beta chain came from a study of T cell responses to AZD1222 COVID-19 vaccine. By sample share, this clone is medium-sized. Clones were sequenced by immunoSEQ multiplex PCR, and TCRdb holds only the in-frame ones, with some missing. The sample lists 40,000 to 45,000 clones; 80% were seen once. Trimming cost V 5 bases and J 6 bases, with 19 bases left between them. Germline loops: CDR1 MDHEN, CDR2 SYDVKM. CDR3 length: 15 amino acids. This TCR was recovered from an adult in good health. The material sequenced was peripheral blood, taken on day 0 of AZD1222 vaccination. This chain uses TRBV28 with TRBJ1-2; D call uncertain. Written as DNA, the CDR3 is TGTGCCAGCAGTAGACCCCTCTTCAGTTTGAATGGCTACACCTTC. Its protein is CASSRPLFSLNGYTF.